Listed below are T cell receptor beta chains from one sample, sequenced in a study of identifying expanded T cells in peripheral blood. Assay: immunoSEQ multiplex PCR; the TCRdb copy retains only in-frame clones and omits some. The data hold 81,000 or so clones, with roughly 84% observed a single time. Sequenced sample: blood. The receptors were gathered from a person between 18 and 75 years old in good health. CDR3s include the opening cysteine and the closing phenylalanine or tryptophan. The D gene is left open where the match is weak. Size is omitted from some rows. Given values are once, few, many or a class for expanded clones.

cdr3_aa: CASSLGTGVSSGDTQYF
cdr3_nt: TGTGCCAGCAGCTTAGGGACGGGGGTTAGCAGTGGAGATACGCAGTATTTT
clone_size: -
v_call: TRBV7-2
j_call: TRBJ2-3
d_call: -

cdr3_aa: CASSPQVSGQETQYF
cdr3_nt: TGTGCCAGCAGCCCACAAGTCTCGGGCCAAGAGACCCAGTACTTC
clone_size: -
v_call: TRBV9
j_call: TRBJ2-5
d_call: -

cdr3_aa: CASSPRSGQGRGYTF
cdr3_nt: TGTGCCAGCAGCCCCCGTTCCGGGCAGGGGCGAGGCTACACCTTC
clone_size: -
v_call: TRBV9
j_call: TRBJ1-2
d_call: -

cdr3_aa: CSLGLAGAEQFF
cdr3_nt: TGCAGCTTGGGACTAGCGGGAGCTGAGCAGTTCTTC
clone_size: -
v_call: TRBV29-1
j_call: TRBJ2-1
d_call: TRBD2

cdr3_aa: CASSLDRPPYGYTF
cdr3_nt: TGCGCCAGCAGCTTGGACAGGCCCCCGTATGGCTACACCTTC
clone_size: -
v_call: TRBV5-1
j_call: TRBJ1-2
d_call: -

cdr3_aa: CASSEYWTQYF
cdr3_nt: TGTGCCAGCAGTGAATATTGGACCCAGTACTTC
clone_size: -
v_call: TRBV25-1
j_call: TRBJ2-5
d_call: -

cdr3_aa: CASSYSRVLAGGFSTDTQYF
cdr3_nt: TGTGCCAGCAGTTACTCGAGGGTGCTAGCGGGAGGGTTTAGCACAGATACGCAGTATTTT
clone_size: -
v_call: TRBV6-8
j_call: TRBJ2-3
d_call: TRBD2

cdr3_aa: CASSLLAVVYNEQFF
cdr3_nt: TGCGCCAGCAGCTTGTTAGCGGTAGTCTACAATGAGCAGTTCTTC
clone_size: -
v_call: TRBV5-1
j_call: TRBJ2-1
d_call: -

cdr3_aa: CASSQATGSDSNQPQHF
cdr3_nt: TGCGCCAGCAGCCAAGCGACAGGGTCGGATAGCAATCAGCCCCAGCATTTT
clone_size: few
v_call: TRBV4-3
j_call: TRBJ1-5
d_call: TRBD1

cdr3_aa: CASSLASGMPDTQYF
cdr3_nt: TGCGCCAGCAGCTTGGCTAGCGGGATGCCAGATACGCAGTATTTT
clone_size: -
v_call: TRBV5-1
j_call: TRBJ2-3
d_call: TRBD2

cdr3_aa: CASSQVVGRSYEQYF
cdr3_nt: TGCGCCAGCAGCCAAGTTGTAGGGAGGTCCTACGAGCAGTACTTC
clone_size: -
v_call: TRBV4-1
j_call: TRBJ2-7
d_call: -

cdr3_aa: CASSDRGATVTGELFF
cdr3_nt: TGTGCCAGCAGTGACAGGGGTGCTACAGTGACCGGGGAGCTGTTTTTT
clone_size: -
v_call: TRBV25-1
j_call: TRBJ2-2
d_call: -

cdr3_aa: CASSIDPGRLYEQYF
cdr3_nt: TGTGCCAGTAGTATAGATCCGGGCAGACTCTACGAGCAGTACTTC
clone_size: few
v_call: TRBV19
j_call: TRBJ2-7
d_call: -

cdr3_aa: CAISDGTGGRYEQYF
cdr3_nt: TGTGCCATCAGTGACGGTACAGGAGGACGGTACGAGCAGTACTTC
clone_size: few
v_call: TRBV10-3
j_call: TRBJ2-7
d_call: -

cdr3_aa: CASSLVSDTQYF
cdr3_nt: TGTGCCAGCAGCTTGGTCTCAGATACGCAGTATTTT
clone_size: -
v_call: TRBV5-4
j_call: TRBJ2-3
d_call: -

cdr3_aa: CASRGASGRQFF
cdr3_nt: TGTGCCAGCAGGGGGGCTAGTGGGAGGCAGTTCTTC
clone_size: -
v_call: TRBV6-5
j_call: TRBJ2-1
d_call: -

cdr3_aa: CASSVAGDEKLFF
cdr3_nt: TGTGCCAGCAGCGTGGCCGGGGACGAAAAACTGTTTTTT
clone_size: -
v_call: TRBV7-8
j_call: TRBJ1-4
d_call: -

cdr3_aa: CASRRGSNNQPQHF
cdr3_nt: TGTGCCAGCCGCAGGGGGTCGAACAATCAGCCCCAGCATTTT
clone_size: -
v_call: TRBV19
j_call: TRBJ1-5
d_call: TRBD1

cdr3_aa: CASSLKGQAEEKLFF
cdr3_nt: TGTGCCAGCAGTTTAAAGGGTCAGGCGGAGGAAAAACTGTTTTTT
clone_size: -
v_call: TRBV28
j_call: TRBJ1-4
d_call: -

cdr3_aa: CAIGQESYEQYF
cdr3_nt: TGTGCCATCGGGCAGGAGTCCTACGAGCAGTACTTC
clone_size: few
v_call: TRBV10-3
j_call: TRBJ2-7
d_call: -

cdr3_aa: CASSLGPSIAGRAGELFF
cdr3_nt: TGTGCCAGCAGCTTAGGACCGTCGATAGCGGGACGGGCTGGGGAGCTGTTTTTT
clone_size: -
v_call: TRBV7-2
j_call: TRBJ2-2
d_call: TRBD2

cdr3_aa: CAWKQGPNTDTQYF
cdr3_nt: TGTGCCTGGAAGCAGGGCCCAAACACAGATACGCAGTATTTT
clone_size: -
v_call: TRBV30
j_call: TRBJ2-3
d_call: -

cdr3_aa: CASSELAGVGYEQYF
cdr3_nt: TGTGCCAGCAGTGAATTAGCGGGAGTAGGCTACGAGCAGTACTTC
clone_size: -
v_call: TRBV6-1
j_call: TRBJ2-7
d_call: TRBD2

cdr3_aa: CASKGDTDTQYF
cdr3_nt: TGTGCCAGCAAGGGCGACACAGATACGCAGTATTTT
clone_size: -
v_call: TRBV7-2
j_call: TRBJ2-3
d_call: -

cdr3_aa: CASRKTPPVVSYEQYF
cdr3_nt: TGTGCCAGCAGAAAAACCCCGCCTGTAGTCTCCTACGAGCAGTACTTC
clone_size: -
v_call: TRBV9
j_call: TRBJ2-7
d_call: -

cdr3_aa: CASGLRAARANYGYTF
cdr3_nt: TGTGCCAGTGGACTTCGGGCCGCACGAGCTAACTATGGCTACACCTTC
clone_size: -
v_call: TRBV6-6
j_call: TRBJ1-2
d_call: -

cdr3_aa: CASSGLTGHGNTIYF
cdr3_nt: TGTGCCAGCAGCGGGTTGACAGGGCATGGAAACACCATATATTTT
clone_size: -
v_call: TRBV9
j_call: TRBJ1-3
d_call: TRBD1

cdr3_aa: CASSTLRGDTQYF
cdr3_nt: TGTGCCAGTAGTACCCTAAGAGGAGATACGCAGTATTTT
clone_size: -
v_call: TRBV19
j_call: TRBJ2-3
d_call: -

cdr3_aa: CASSPILPGYTF
cdr3_nt: TGTGCCAGCAGCCCAATCCTTCCTGGCTACACCTTC
clone_size: -
v_call: TRBV7-2
j_call: TRBJ1-2
d_call: -

cdr3_aa: CSVAVNTEAFF
cdr3_nt: TGCAGCGTTGCGGTCAACACTGAAGCTTTCTTT
clone_size: -
v_call: TRBV29-1
j_call: TRBJ1-1
d_call: -

cdr3_aa: CASSRQENYGYTF
cdr3_nt: TGTGCCAGCAGTCGACAGGAGAACTATGGCTACACCTTC
clone_size: -
v_call: TRBV5-4
j_call: TRBJ1-2
d_call: -

cdr3_aa: CASSLAGRGYTF
cdr3_nt: TGTGCCAGCAGCTTGGCAGGGCGGGGCTACACCTTC
clone_size: -
v_call: TRBV7-2
j_call: TRBJ1-2
d_call: -

cdr3_aa: CASSQASSNIWFF
cdr3_nt: TGTGCCAGCAGCCAAGCGAGTTCGAATATTTGGTTCTTC
clone_size: -
v_call: TRBV14
j_call: TRBJ2-1
d_call: -

cdr3_aa: CASRGQGSVVDYEQYF
cdr3_nt: TGTGCCAGCAGGGGACAGGGTTCGGTCGTTGACTACGAGCAGTACTTC
clone_size: -
v_call: TRBV28
j_call: TRBJ2-7
d_call: TRBD1

cdr3_aa: CASSRGSGSRAQYF
cdr3_nt: TGTGCCAGCAGCCGAGGTAGCGGGAGTAGGGCCCAGTACTTC
clone_size: -
v_call: TRBV6-5
j_call: TRBJ2-5
d_call: TRBD2

cdr3_aa: CASSPMFEQTRMNTEAFF
cdr3_nt: TGCGCCAGCAGCCCAATGTTCGAACAGACTCGCATGAACACTGAAGCTTTCTTT
clone_size: -
v_call: TRBV5-1
j_call: TRBJ1-1
d_call: -

cdr3_aa: CASSLASSGAVGQPQHF
cdr3_nt: TGTGCCAGCAGCTTAGCGTCCTCGGGGGCAGTGGGTCAGCCCCAGCATTTT
clone_size: -
v_call: TRBV7-2
j_call: TRBJ1-5
d_call: -

cdr3_aa: CASSRSSGLHNEQFF
cdr3_nt: TGTGCCAGCAGCCGCTCAAGCGGACTACACAATGAGCAGTTCTTC
clone_size: once
v_call: TRBV5-4
j_call: TRBJ2-1
d_call: -

cdr3_aa: CASSPNNEKLFF
cdr3_nt: TGTGCCAGCTCACCGAATAATGAAAAACTGTTTTTT
clone_size: -
v_call: TRBV18
j_call: TRBJ1-4
d_call: -

cdr3_aa: CASRTLHGGSGANVLTF
cdr3_nt: TGTGCCAGCAGGACCCTACATGGTGGCTCTGGGGCCAACGTCCTGACTTTC
clone_size: -
v_call: TRBV5-4
j_call: TRBJ2-6
d_call: -

cdr3_aa: CSVERQAVEQFF
cdr3_nt: TGCAGCGTTGAACGGCAGGCAGTGGAGCAGTTCTTC
clone_size: -
v_call: TRBV29-1
j_call: TRBJ2-1
d_call: -